The clone carrying this T cell receptor beta chain was seen more than once but under ten times. Antigen unknown. The data derive from a study of blood T cells in healthy people across ages. Findings of the study overall: Compared with aged donors, long-lived donors showed fewer expanded clones, suggesting selection.

Germline lookup yields CDR1 DFQATT and CDR2 SNEGSKA (reference sequence). There are 13 residues in the CDR3. With a J-beta primer mix and a sample-barcoded 5' primer, a second PCR ran about 6 to 11 cycles. TCRdb re-analysed the 5' RACE reads in MiXCR, keeping a single row per CDR3 protein. The sample lists about 940,000 distinct CDR3 sequences, roughly 48% seen once, with 13% in the top ten. This chain uses TRBV20-1 with TRBJ2-1; 12 bases are a match to TRBD2. The sequence derives from a young man in good health. The sample comprised blood. The CDR3 nucleotides are TGCAGGGTAACTAGCGGGGGGTACAATGAGCAGTTCTTC. Encoded protein: CRVTSGGYNEQFF.